This T cell receptor beta chain emerged from a study of cytomegalovirus exposure and HLA in healthy donors. On the study more broadly: Ancestry clustering placed 81% of over 300 genotyped donors in the Caucasian-associated cluster.

Note on this clone: Its matching antigen is unknown.

Findings and limits, study-wide: The only immune exposure information that was available was CMV serostatus.

The study ran its PCR with 60 Vbeta and 13 Jbeta primers. Original data processing: There were tens of millions of unique TCR beta chains by a later count, and 10 million to 12 million of them were shared. Libraries were prepared by immunoSEQ multiplex PCR; TCRdb keeps only in-frame clonotypes and omits some of them. V, J and clone size reflect that table, while D and trimming were determined from the DNA. Of tens of thousands of clones in the sample, 65% to 85% are singletons; the top ten hold 9.5% to 15%. The CDR3 totals 15 residues. The V gene's germline CDR1 is SNHLY and CDR2 FYNNEI. Trimming at V came to 3 bases and at J to 5 bases, leaving 5 bases not matched to a gene.

The TCR comes from a man aged 65 to 85 in good health and CMV-seronegative. The sequencing sample was made of PBMCs. The rearrangement uses TRBV2 and TRBJ2-7; the match to TRBD1 covers 12 bases. CDR3: CASSDWGQGADEQYF. Here the CDR3 DNA reads TGTGCCAGCAGTGATTGGGGACAGGGGGCGGACGAGCAGTACTTC.